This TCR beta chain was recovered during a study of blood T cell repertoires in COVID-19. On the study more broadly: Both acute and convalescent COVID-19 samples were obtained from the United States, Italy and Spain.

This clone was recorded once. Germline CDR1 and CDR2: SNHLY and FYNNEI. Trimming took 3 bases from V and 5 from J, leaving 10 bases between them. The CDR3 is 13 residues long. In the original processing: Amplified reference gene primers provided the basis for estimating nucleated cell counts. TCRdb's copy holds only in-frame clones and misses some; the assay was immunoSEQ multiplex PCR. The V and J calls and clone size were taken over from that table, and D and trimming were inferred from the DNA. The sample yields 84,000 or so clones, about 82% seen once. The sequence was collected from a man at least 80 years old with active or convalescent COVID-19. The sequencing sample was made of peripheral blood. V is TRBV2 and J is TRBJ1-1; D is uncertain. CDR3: CASSDTRDTEAFF. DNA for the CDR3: TGTGCCAGCAGTGACACTCGTGATACTGAAGCTTTCTTT.